Listed here are 7 T cell receptor beta chains from one sample, sequenced in a study of blood T cell repertoires in COVID-19. Some clones are missing from TCRdb's copy, which holds only in-frame ones; the method was immunoSEQ multiplex PCR. The table lists 280,000 or so clones, around 86% of them singletons. The sample was peripheral blood. All receptors derive from a woman aged 25 to 39 who had recovered from COVID-19.

The rearrangement links TRBV9 to TRBJ2-5, with TRBD2 matching 9 bases. Germline values: CDR1 SGDLS, CDR2 YYNGEE. After removal of 3 bases from V and 5 bases from J, the junction contained 5 bases not matched to a gene. This CDR3 region has 14 residues. CDR3 bases: TGTGCCAGCAGCGCGGCGAGCGGGGGGGAGACCCAGTACTTC. Its translation is CASSAASGGETQYF. Together with reference TRBV9 and TRBJ2-5, the CDR3 gives the full variable domain: DSGVTQTPKHLITATGQRVTLRCSPRSGDLSVYWYQQSLDQGLQFLIQYYNGEERAKGNILERFSAQQFPDLHSELNLSSLELGDSALYFCASSAASGGETQYFGPGTRLLVL.

This clone has only one observation. The gene calls are TRBV7-2 and TRBJ2-2; 11 positions match TRBD2. The CDR3 consists of 18 residues. V shed 5 bases, J shed 5 bases, and the junction held 13 bases outside the gene matches. The germline V gene encodes CDR1 SGHTA and CDR2 FQGNSA. Here the CDR3 DNA reads TGTGCCAGCAGCAACCCCACCCAGCTAGCGGGGGGAACCGGGGAGCTGTTTTTT. It translates to CASSNPTQLAGGTGELFF. Filled out from reference TRBV7-2 and TRBJ2-2, the complete variable domain reads GAGVSQSPSNKVTEKGKDVELRCDPISGHTALYWYRQSLGQGLEFLIYFQGNSAPDKSGLPSDRFSAERTGGSVSTLTIQRTQQEDSAVYLCASSNPTQLAGGTGELFFGEGSRLTVL.

V usage is TRBV7-9 and J usage is TRBJ1-6, with TRBD1 matching over 9 bases. Germline CDR1 SEHNR, CDR2 FQNEAQ (reference sequence). V dropped 3 bases and J dropped 9; count of bases not matched to a gene: 6. The CDR3 loop spans 15 amino acids. The DNA of the CDR3 is TGTGCCAGCAGCTTTAGGGACAGGGACAGTTCACCCCTCCACTTT. This codes for CASSFRDRDSSPLHF.

This chain uses TRBV4-3 with TRBJ2-1; 7 bases align to TRBD2. CDR1 is LGHNA and CDR2 is YSLEER in the germline V gene. Trimming cost V 4 bases and J 5 bases; bases outside gene matches: 5. CDR3 length: 14 amino acids. Written as DNA, the CDR3 is TGCGCCAGCAGCCGGACTAGAATAGACAATGAGCAGTTCTTC. Its translation: CASSRTRIDNEQFF.

V is TRBV23-1 and J is TRBJ2-2; possibly TRBD1 for D (6 bases). TRBV23-1 belongs to the ORF category, with a function that is uncertain. V dropped 4 bases and J dropped 0 bases, with 15 bases sitting between them. The CDR3 has 17 amino acids. CDR3 amino acids: CASSPPSGTPNTGELFF. In DNA form, the CDR3 reads TGCGCCAGCAGTCCCCCATCCGGGACACCGAACACCGGGGAGCTGTTTTTT.

The chain uses TRBV6-5 and TRBJ2-1; 7 nucleotides agree with TRBD2. The CDR3 is 15 residues long. V was clipped by 8 bases and J by 4 bases; unmatched bases: 11. Looked up from germline, CDR1 is MNHEY and CDR2 is SVGAGI. CDR3 amino acids: CASAGGGRKYNEQFF. The CDR3 bases are TGTGCCAGCGCCGGAGGCGGGAGAAAGTACAATGAGCAGTTCTTC.

V gene TRBV19 combines with J gene TRBJ1-1, with D possibly being TRBD1 (5 bases). The germline V gene has CDR1 LNHDA and CDR2 SQIVND (reference sequence). The CDR3 is 14 residues long. V was trimmed by 6 bases and J by 0 bases, leaving 11 bases between them. CDR3 residues: CASSLGGLNTEAFF. DNA for the CDR3: TGTGCCAGTAGCTTGGGGGGTTTGAACACTGAAGCTTTCTTT. The whole variable domain, remainder taken from reference TRBV19 and TRBJ1-1, is DGGITQSPKYLFRKEGQNVTLSCEQNLNHDAMYWYRQDPGQGLRLIYYSQIVNDFQKGDIAEGYSVSREKKESFPLTVTSAQKNPTAFYLCASSLGGLNTEAFFGQGTRLTVV.